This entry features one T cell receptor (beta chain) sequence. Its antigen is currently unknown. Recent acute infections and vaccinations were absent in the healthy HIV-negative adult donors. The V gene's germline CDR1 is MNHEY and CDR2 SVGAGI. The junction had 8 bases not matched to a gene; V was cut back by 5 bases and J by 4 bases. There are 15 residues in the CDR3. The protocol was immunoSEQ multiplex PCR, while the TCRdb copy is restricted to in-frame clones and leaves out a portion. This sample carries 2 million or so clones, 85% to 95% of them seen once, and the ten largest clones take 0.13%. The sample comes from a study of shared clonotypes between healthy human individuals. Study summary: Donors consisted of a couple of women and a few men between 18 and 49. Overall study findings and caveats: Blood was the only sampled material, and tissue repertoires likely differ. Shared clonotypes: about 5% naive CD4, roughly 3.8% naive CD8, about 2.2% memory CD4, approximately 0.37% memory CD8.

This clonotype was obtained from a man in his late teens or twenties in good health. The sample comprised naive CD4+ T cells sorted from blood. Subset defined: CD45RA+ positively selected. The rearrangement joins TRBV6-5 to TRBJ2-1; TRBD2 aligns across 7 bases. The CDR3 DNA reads TGTGCCAGCAGTCCCGATACTAGCGATTACAATGAGCAGTTCTTC. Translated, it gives CASSPDTSDYNEQFF.